This T cell receptor beta chain comes out of a study of cytomegalovirus exposure and HLA in healthy donors. Each of the donors was a healthy bone marrow donor. Germline lookup yields CDR1 SGHDN and CDR2 FVKESK. The V end was cut by 2 bases, the J end by 1 base, with 11 bases between. There are 15 residues in the CDR3. PCR employed 60 Vbeta and 13 Jbeta primers. Libraries were prepared by immunoSEQ multiplex PCR; TCRdb keeps only in-frame clonotypes and omits some of them. This table has 150,000 to 200,000 clones, more than 65% appearing once. The material sequenced was PBMCs. This chain links TRBV14 with TRBJ1-1, with D uncertain. This receptor was obtained from a woman in her twenties or thirties in good health and CMV-seropositive. The CDR3 nucleotides read TGTGCCAGCAGCCAAAGACTAGGGTCGAACACTGAAGCTTTCTTT. Residues: CASSQRLGSNTEAFF.